The text below deals with one TCR beta chain. The sample is drawn from a study of blood T cell repertoires in COVID-19. V was pared by 1 base and J by 8 bases, with 23 bases between. This CDR3 has 17 residues. Germline CDR1 reads MGHRA; CDR2 reads YSYEKL. Generated by immunoSEQ multiplex PCR, the TCRdb table keeps only in-frame clones and is missing some. The sample contains about 180,000 clones, about 82% of which appear only once. The specimen sequenced was PBMCs or T cells enriched from blood (not recorded which). The receptor was derived from a woman younger than 45 who had recovered from COVID-19. J is TRBJ1-1 and V is TRBV4-1; D unresolved. CDR3 nucleotide sequence: TGCGCCAGCAGCCAAGTCGCCCATTATGATTCCCAGGCGGAAGCTTTCTTT. It codes for CASSQVAHYDSQAEAFF.